A single sample gave rise to the 24 T cell receptor beta chains below, sequenced in a study of post-analysis software for immune sequencing data. Regarding the study as a whole: Elevated frequency relative to controls characterized 4 or 5 TRBV segments in patients, TRBV5-6, TRBV5-1 and TRBV20-1 among them.

The antigens of these receptors remain unknown. The TCR beta cDNA libraries carried unique molecular identifiers. TCRdb called the PCR reads again in MiXCR, with one record for every CDR3 protein. The table includes about 820,000 distinct CDR3 sequences, about 50% detected once. Sample: blood. Every receptor here comes from a girl between 10 and 17 years old with multiple sclerosis.

Comments on this clonotype: One end of the junction is discordant with germline, which a read error may explain. This chain joins TRBV20-1 and TRBJ2-1, with 12 bases matching TRBD2. The CDR3 extends over 15 amino acids. Germline CDR1 reads DFQATT; CDR2 reads SNEGSKA (reference sequence). In nucleotides, the CDR3 is TGCAGTGTTAGAGACCGACTAGCGGGAGTCAGTGAGCAGTTCTTC. Translating it yields CSVRDRLAGVSEQFF.

The chain uses TRBV7-3 and TRBJ2-6, with 9 bases fitting TRBD1. The germline gives CDR1 SGHTA, CDR2 FQGTGA. The CDR3 loop spans 16 amino acids. The CDR3 DNA reads as TGTTCCTACCCCCCTTACAGGGGGCCGGGGGCCAACGTCCTGACTTTC. As protein: CSYPPYRGPGANVLTF.

The chain couples TRBV15 to TRBJ2-5, with D unresolved. CDR1 is LNHNV, CDR2 YYDKDF, per germline (reference sequence). The V end lost 2 bases, the J end lost 2 bases, and 18 bases lay between the germline ends. The CDR3 consists of 17 residues. The CDR3 sequence: CATSRTPGSGGQETQYF. The CDR3 DNA follows: TGTGCCACCAGCAGAACCCCGGGCAGTGGTGGGCAAGAGACCCAGTACTTC.

The rearrangement uses TRBV5-1 and TRBJ2-7; 7 bases are a match to TRBD1. The CDR3 totals 13 residues. Germline V gene lookup returns CDR1 SGHRS and CDR2 YFSETQ. The trim removed 4 bases at V and 6 bases at J, leaving 7 bases unmatched. The CDR3 is CASSGLTGAEQYF. The DNA for the CDR3 is TGCGCCAGCAGCGGCCTCACAGGGGCCGAGCAGTACTTC.

The chain links TRBV29-1 to TRBJ2-1; 14 positions agree with TRBD2. The CDR3 consists of 17 residues. The trim removed 6 bases at V and 8 bases at J, leaving 15 bases unmatched. Germline lookup yields CDR1 SQVTM and CDR2 ANQGSEA. The CDR3 reads CSVGGTWTSGRSDEQFF. CDR3 in DNA: TGCAGCGTCGGGGGGACTTGGACTAGCGGGAGGAGTGATGAGCAGTTCTTC.

The chain links TRBV9 to TRBJ2-1; D not resolved. Trimming left V 0 bases short and J 6 bases short, with 4 bases between. Germline loops: CDR1 SGDLS, CDR2 YYNGEE. CDR3 length equals 12 residues. CDR3 loop: CASSVGLNEQFF. CDR3 in DNA: TGTGCCAGCAGCGTAGGCCTCAATGAGCAGTTCTTC.

This clonotype was counted only a few times. The chain carries TRBV5-1 and TRBJ1-2; D not certain. Trimming removed 4 bases from V and 7 bases from J, with 23 bases in between. The CDR3 spans 16 residues. Germline V gene data show CDR1 as SGHRS and CDR2 as YFSETQ. CDR3: CASSEPLEITDSGYTF. The CDR3 region has the DNA TGCGCCAGCAGCGAACCTCTAGAAATTACGGACTCTGGCTACACCTTC.

This sequence joins TRBV20-1 and TRBJ2-1, with TRBD1 matching 10 bases. The V and J ends lost 6 bases and 6 bases, in that order; junction bases with no gene match: 11. The CDR3 covers 15 residues. Looked up from germline, CDR1 is DFQATT and CDR2 is SNEGSKA (reference sequence). CDR3 sequence reads: CSAQSPDRGGNEQFF. The CDR3 DNA is TGCAGTGCCCAATCCCCGGACAGGGGGGGCAATGAGCAGTTCTTC.

The chain joins TRBV20-1 to TRBJ2-4, with 12 positions matching TRBD2. Germline CDR1 DFQATT, CDR2 SNEGSKA (reference sequence). After removal of 6 bases from V and 5 bases from J, the junction contained 5 bases not matched to a gene. The CDR3 runs 14 residues. The CDR3 here is CSATGTSGQNIQYF. The CDR3, as DNA: TGCAGTGCAACCGGGACTAGCGGGCAAAACATTCAGTACTTC.

This rearrangement joins TRBV6-1 to TRBJ1-5; D gene ambiguous. V lost 6 bases, J lost 6 bases, and 12 bases lay in between. The CDR3 runs 13 residues. CDR1 MNHNS and CDR2 SASEGT come from the germline V gene. The CDR3 bases are TGTGCCAGCAGGCCGGGAGGTGGTCAGCCCCAGCATTTT. Encoded protein: CASRPGGGQPQHF.

This clonotype occurred a few times. This chain joins TRBV12-3 or TRBV12-4 and TRBJ2-7; possible D gene TRBD1, 6 bases. V was clipped by 2 bases and J by 0 bases, with 8 bases between them. The CDR3 spans 14 residues. The chain's CDR3 is CASSLSTGSYEQYF. CDR3 sequence (DNA): TGTGCCAGCAGTTTATCGACAGGCTCCTACGAGCAGTACTTC.

The V call is TRBV6-1, the J call TRBJ1-2; a weak D match, TRBD1 (6 bases). This CDR3 has 15 amino acids. CDR1 is MNHNS and CDR2 is SASEGT in the germline V gene. Trimming left V 6 bases short and J 5 bases short, with 19 bases between. The chain's CDR3 is CASSLQRDTLYGYTF. The CDR3 coding sequence is TGTGCCAGCAGCCTACAGCGGGACACTCTTTATGGCTACACCTTC.

This clonotype was detected a few times. This chain connects TRBV7-2 to TRBJ2-2, with no clear D. V dropped 1 base and J dropped 2 bases, with 11 bases sitting between them. CDR1 is SGHTA and CDR2 is FQGNSA in the germline V gene. The CDR3 contains 16 residues. CDR3 amino acids: CASSLVAYSNTGELFF. The CDR3 nucleotides read TGTGCCAGCAGCTTAGTGGCTTACTCTAACACCGGGGAGCTGTTTTTT.

The chain joins TRBV20-1 to TRBJ1-1; D unresolved. Trimming took off 5 bases at V and 5 bases at J, with 9 bases between the two ends. CDR3 length: 11 amino acids. In germline, CDR1 is DFQATT, CDR2 SNEGSKA (reference sequence). For the CDR3, the DNA is TGCAGTGCTCCTTGGGGAACTGAAGCTTTCTTT. It translates to CSAPWGTEAFF.

This CDR3 reads CASSQESHPQETQYF. In DNA, the CDR3 is TGTGCCAGCAGCCAAGAGTCACATCCACAAGAGACCCAGTACTTC. The V gene is TRBV3-1, the J gene TRBJ2-5; no reliable D call. The CDR3 loop spans 15 amino acids. Germline V lookup: CDR1 LGHDT, CDR2 YNNKEL (reference sequence). V lost 0 bases and J lost 2, with 10 bases in between.

This clonotype was observed once. Relative to the germline gene, one junction end is altered; a read error may explain this. The rearrangement links TRBV20-1 to TRBJ2-5; D gene uncertain. This CDR3 comprises 11 residues. CDR1 is DFQATT, CDR2 SNEGSKA, per germline (reference sequence). The CDR3 DNA is TGCCGTGCCATCCAACGAGAGACCCAGTACTTC. This encodes CRAIQRETQYF.

The gene calls are TRBV7-2 and TRBJ2-1; 12 bases map to TRBD2. The junction had 14 bases not matched to a gene; V was cut back by 3 bases and J by 8 bases. CDR1 is SGHTA, CDR2 FQGNSA, per germline. CDR3 length equals 18 residues. CDR3 sequence: CASSFLAGGRSLTYEQFF. CDR3 coding DNA: TGTGCCAGCAGCTTTCTAGCGGGGGGGCGTAGTCTAACGTATGAGCAGTTCTTC.

This clonotype was detected only a few times. This chain joins TRBV4-2 and TRBJ1-5; D not certain. The length of the CDR3 is 14 residues. Germline loops: CDR1 LGHNA, CDR2 YNFKEQ. V lost 1 base to trimming and J lost 10 bases, with 14 bases between them. CDR3 amino acids: CASSQGEVRSPQHF. CDR3 DNA: TGTGCCAGCAGCCAAGGTGAAGTTCGCTCTCCCCAGCATTTT.

The chain has TRBV20-1 and TRBJ2-7; 10 bases line up with TRBD1. This CDR3 is built from 14 residues. V was pared by 5 bases and J by 5 bases, with 9 bases of the junction left unmatched. CDR1 DFQATT and CDR2 SNEGSKA come from the germline V gene (reference sequence). The CDR3 DNA sequence: TGCAGTGCTGGGGCCGGGACAGGGGCTGACGAGCAGTACTTC. Protein: CSAGAGTGADEQYF.

The count of this clonotype is one. In DNA form, the CDR3 reads TGTGCCAGCAGTTTAGGGAACATTGGGGAGCAGTACTTC. Translated, it gives CASSLGNIGEQYF. The J gene is TRBJ2-7, the V gene TRBV27, with D uncertain. With 2 bases removed from V and 7 bases from J, the gap between germline ends came to 12 bases. CDR3 length: 13 residues. CDR1 is MNHEY, CDR2 SMNVEV, per germline (reference sequence).

The chain has TRBV6-5 and TRBJ2-6, with 7 bases identical to TRBD2. With 2 bases clipped from V and 0 bases from J, the junction kept 7 bases outside the gene matches. This CDR3 comprises 18 residues. Germline V lookup: CDR1 MNHEY, CDR2 SVGAGI. As DNA, the CDR3 is TGTGCCAGCAGTTACCCGATTGGGGGGGGCTCTGGGGCCAACGTCCTGACTTTC. Encoded protein: CASSYPIGGGSGANVLTF.

This clonotype appeared once. The chain combines TRBV12-5 with TRBJ2-1, with TRBD2 identical over 10 bases. The CDR3 covers 18 residues. The germline CDR1 and CDR2 sequences are LGHNT and FRNRAP. The J segment lost 5 bases and the V segment lost 4 bases, leaving 14 bases of the junction unmatched. The CDR3 nucleotides read TGTGCTAGTGGTTCAGGCGGTACTAGCGGGACCCGTGACAATGAGCAGTTCTTC. Residues: CASGSGGTSGTRDNEQFF.

This chain's CDR3 is CSARLGGGDEQYF. CDR3 bases: TGCAGTGCTAGACTCGGCGGAGGGGACGAGCAGTACTTC. This rearrangement joins TRBV20-1 to TRBJ2-5; D may be TRBD2 (6 bases). The J call may not be correct, given that the DNA end is closer to TRBJ2-7. The CDR3 spans 13 residues. CDR1 is DFQATT, CDR2 SNEGSKA, per germline (reference sequence).

A remark on this clonotype: This likely comes from a read error, as the CDR3 has no conserved phenylalanine or tryptophan at its end. V usage is TRBV5-6 and J usage is TRBJ2-3; 9 bases match TRBD2. Trimming cost V 5 bases and J 2 bases; bases outside gene matches: 15. Germline-derived CDR1 and CDR2 are SGHDT and YYEEEE. The CDR3 sequence is 18 residues long. This CDR3 is CASRLWRGGPRVTDTQYS. Here the CDR3 DNA reads TGTGCCAGCAGATTGTGGCGGGGGGGCCCAAGAGTCACAGATACGCAGTATTCT.